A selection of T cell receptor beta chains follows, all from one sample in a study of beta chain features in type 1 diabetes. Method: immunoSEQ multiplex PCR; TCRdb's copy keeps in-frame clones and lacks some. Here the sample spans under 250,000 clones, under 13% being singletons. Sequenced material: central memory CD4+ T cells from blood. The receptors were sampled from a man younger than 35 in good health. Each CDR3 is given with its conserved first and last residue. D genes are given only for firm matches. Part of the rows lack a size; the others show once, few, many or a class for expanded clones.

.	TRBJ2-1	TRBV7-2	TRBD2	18	TGTGCCAGCAGCTTGGAGACTAGCGGGCGCCCCTCCTACAATGAGCAGTTCTTC	CASSLETSGRPSYNEQFF
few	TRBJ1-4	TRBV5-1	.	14	TGCGCCAGCAGGCAGCTGACGGCTAATGAAAAACTGTTTTTT	CASRQLTANEKLFF
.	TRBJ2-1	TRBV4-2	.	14	TGTGCCAGCAGCCAAGACGGCCTAGCCAATGAGCAGTTCTTC	CASSQDGLANEQFF
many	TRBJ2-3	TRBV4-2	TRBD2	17	TGTGCCAGCAGCCAGCTAATAGCGGGAGTGAACGCAGATACGCAGTATTTT	CASSQLIAGVNADTQYF
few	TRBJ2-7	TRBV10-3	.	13	TGTGCCATCAGTGGGCAGGGCGTATACGAGCAGTACTTC	CAISGQGVYEQYF
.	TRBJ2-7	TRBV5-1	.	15	TGCGCCAGCAGCTTGGGCGGGGTCGTTACCTACGAGCAGTACTTC	CASSLGGVVTYEQYF
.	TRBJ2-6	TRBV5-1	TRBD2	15	TGCGCCAGCAGTAAGGGAGGGGCTGGGGCCAACGTCCTGACTTTC	CASSKGGAGANVLTF
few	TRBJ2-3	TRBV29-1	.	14	TGCAGCGTCTCAGGGGAATCTAGCACAGATACGCAGTATTTT	CSVSGESSTDTQYF
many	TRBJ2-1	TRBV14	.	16	TGTGCCAGCAGCCACTGGAAAATGCGCTCCTACAATGAGCAGTTCTTC	CASSHWKMRSYNEQFF
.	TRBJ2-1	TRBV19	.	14	TGTGCCAGTAGTATGACTAGTTCCGACGATGAGCAGTTCTTC	CASSMTSSDDEQFF
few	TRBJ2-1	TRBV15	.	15	TGTGCCACCAGCCTCCCCGAAAAACGATACAATGAGCAGTTCTTC	CATSLPEKRYNEQFF
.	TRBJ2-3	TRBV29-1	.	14	TGCAGCGTTAAGGGGCGGGTTAGCACAGATACGCAGTATTTT	CSVKGRVSTDTQYF
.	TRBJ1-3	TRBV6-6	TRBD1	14	TGTGCCAGCTCGGACAGGGGACCTGGAAACACCATATATTTT	CASSDRGPGNTIYF
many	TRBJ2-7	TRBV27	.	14	TGTGCCAGCAGTTTGTCGGACTCGGGGTACGAGCAGTACTTC	CASSLSDSGYEQYF
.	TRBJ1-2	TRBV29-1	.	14	TGCAGCGTGGAGACCGGGTGGGCCATCTATGGCTACACCTTC	CSVETGWAIYGYTF
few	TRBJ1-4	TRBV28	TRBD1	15	TGTGCCAGCAGCCCTCCCAGACAGGGAGGGGAAAAACTGTTTTTT	CASSPPRQGGEKLFF
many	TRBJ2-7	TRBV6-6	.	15	TGTGCCAGCACCCAACCCCAGGGCCAGTCCTACGAGCAGTACTTC	CASTQPQGQSYEQYF
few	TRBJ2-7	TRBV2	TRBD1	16	TGTGCCAGCAGGAGGGGTAGGACAGGGGGTACCTACGAGCAGTACTTC	CASRRGRTGGTYEQYF
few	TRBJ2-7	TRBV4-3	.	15	TGCGCCAGCAGCCAAACCCTAATAGGGTCCTACGAGCAGTACTTC	CASSQTLIGSYEQYF
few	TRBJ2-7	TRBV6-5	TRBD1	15	TGTGCCAGCAGTCCTACAGGGACAGGGGACTACGAGCAGTACTTC	CASSPTGTGDYEQYF
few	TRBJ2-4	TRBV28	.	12	TGTGCCAGCAGTTTAAGGGGGGGTCACCAAAACTTC	CASSLRGGHQNF
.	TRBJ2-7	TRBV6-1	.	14	TGTGCCAGCAGCTTGGAGGCCAGCTCCTACGAGCAGTACTTC	CASSLEASSYEQYF
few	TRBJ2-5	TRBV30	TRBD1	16	TGTGCCTGGAGTTTCCGACAGGGGTGGAAACCAGAGACCCAGTACTTC	CAWSFRQGWKPETQYF
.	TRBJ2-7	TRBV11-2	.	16	TGTGCCAGCAGCTCCGATATCGACACCTCGATCGACGAGCAGTACTTC	CASSSDIDTSIDEQYF
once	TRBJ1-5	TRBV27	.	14	TGTGCCAGCAGTTTACGGCCGGGCAATCAGCCCCAGCATTTT	CASSLRPGNQPQHF
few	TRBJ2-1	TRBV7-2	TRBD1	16	TGTGCCAGCAGCTACAGGGGAAGTGGTATGAAGAATGAGCAGTTCTTC	CASSYRGSGMKNEQFF
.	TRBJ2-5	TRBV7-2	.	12	TGTGCCAGCAGCCCGGTGGTGGAGACCCAGTACTTC	CASSPVVETQYF
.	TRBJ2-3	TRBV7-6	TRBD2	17	TGTGCCAGCAGCGGACTAGCGGGAGGGCCAAACCCAGATACGCAGTATTTT	CASSGLAGGPNPDTQYF
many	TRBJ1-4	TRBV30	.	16	TGTGCCTGGAGTGTAAGAGGCGGCAGCCGGGGGGAAAAACTGTTTTTT	CAWSVRGGSRGEKLFF
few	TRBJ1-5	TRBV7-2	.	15	TGTGCCAGCATGCCTCAGGTGAATAGCAATCAGCCCCAGCATTTT	CASMPQVNSNQPQHF
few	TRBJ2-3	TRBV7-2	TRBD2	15	TGTGCCAGCAGCCCCCAAGCGGGAGGCACAGATACGCAGTATTTT	CASSPQAGGTDTQYF
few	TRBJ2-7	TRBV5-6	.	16	TGTGCCAGCAGCTTGGAGTATCGGGGTCAGTTCCACGAGCAGTACTTC	CASSLEYRGQFHEQYF
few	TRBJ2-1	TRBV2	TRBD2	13	TGTGCCAGCAGCGCAATTACTAGCGATGAGCAGTTCTTC	CASSAITSDEQFF
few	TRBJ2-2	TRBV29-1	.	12	TGCAGCGGTGAGGGGGGCACCGGGGAGCTGTTTTTT	CSGEGGTGELFF
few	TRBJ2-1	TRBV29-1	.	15	TGCAGCGTTGAAACCCCGGGGGCCTCCTACAATGAGCAGTTCTTC	CSVETPGASYNEQFF
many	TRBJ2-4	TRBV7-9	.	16	TGTGCCAGCAGCTCCACCGTACGGAAGGCAGATCACATTCAGTACTTC	CASSSTVRKADHIQYF
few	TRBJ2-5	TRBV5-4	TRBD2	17	TGTGCCAGCAGCTCGGGACTAGCGGGACAGGGCCAAGAGACCCAGTACTTC	CASSSGLAGQGQETQYF